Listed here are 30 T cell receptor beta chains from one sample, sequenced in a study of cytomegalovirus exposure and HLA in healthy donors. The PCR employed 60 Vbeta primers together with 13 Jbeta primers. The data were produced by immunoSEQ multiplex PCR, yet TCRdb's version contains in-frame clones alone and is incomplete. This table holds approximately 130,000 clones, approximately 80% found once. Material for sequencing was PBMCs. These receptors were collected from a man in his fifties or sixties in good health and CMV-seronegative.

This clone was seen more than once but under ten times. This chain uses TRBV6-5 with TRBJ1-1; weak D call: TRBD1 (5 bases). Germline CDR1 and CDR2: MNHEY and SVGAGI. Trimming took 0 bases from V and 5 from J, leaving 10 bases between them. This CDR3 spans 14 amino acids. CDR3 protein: CASSYSGARTEAFF. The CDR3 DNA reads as TGTGCCAGCAGTTACTCAGGGGCGCGGACTGAAGCTTTCTTT.

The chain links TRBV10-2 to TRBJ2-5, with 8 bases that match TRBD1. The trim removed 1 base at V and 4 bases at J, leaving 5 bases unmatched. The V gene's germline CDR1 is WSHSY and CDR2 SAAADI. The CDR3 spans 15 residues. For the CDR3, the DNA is TGCGCCAGCAGTGAGTTGGGCAGGGGGCGAGAGACCCAGTACTTC. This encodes CASSELGRGRETQYF.

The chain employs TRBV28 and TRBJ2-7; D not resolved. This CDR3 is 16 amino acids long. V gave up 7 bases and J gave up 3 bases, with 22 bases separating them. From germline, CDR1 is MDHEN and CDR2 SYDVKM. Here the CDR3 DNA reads TGTGCCAGCACCAACCCCCCAAGCGAGATAATCTACGAGCAGTACTTC. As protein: CASTNPPSEIIYEQYF.

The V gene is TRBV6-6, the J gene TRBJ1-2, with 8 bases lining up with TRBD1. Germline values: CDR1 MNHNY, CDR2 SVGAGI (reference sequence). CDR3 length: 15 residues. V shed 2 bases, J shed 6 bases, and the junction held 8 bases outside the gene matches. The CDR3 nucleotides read TGTGCCAGCAGTTACAATGCGGACAGGGAGAATGGCTACACCTTC. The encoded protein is CASSYNADRENGYTF.

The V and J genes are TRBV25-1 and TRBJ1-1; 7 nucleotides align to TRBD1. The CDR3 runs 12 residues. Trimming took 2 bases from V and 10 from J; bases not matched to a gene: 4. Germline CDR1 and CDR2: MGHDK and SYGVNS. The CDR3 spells CASSERRGRAFF. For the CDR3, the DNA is TGTGCCAGCAGTGAAAGGAGGGGGCGAGCTTTCTTT.

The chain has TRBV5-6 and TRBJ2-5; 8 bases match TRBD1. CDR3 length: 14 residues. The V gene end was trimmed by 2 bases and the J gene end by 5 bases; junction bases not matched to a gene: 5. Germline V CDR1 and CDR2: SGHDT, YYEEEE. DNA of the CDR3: TGTGCCAGCAGCTTAACAGGGGGAAGGGAGACCCAGTACTTC. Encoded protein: CASSLTGGRETQYF.

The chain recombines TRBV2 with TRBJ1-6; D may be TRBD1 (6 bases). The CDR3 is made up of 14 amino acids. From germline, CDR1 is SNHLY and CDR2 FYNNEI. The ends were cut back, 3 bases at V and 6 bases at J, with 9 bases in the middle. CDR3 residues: CASSDRGSNSPLHF. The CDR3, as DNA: TGTGCCAGCAGTGATAGGGGGTCTAATTCACCCCTCCACTTT.

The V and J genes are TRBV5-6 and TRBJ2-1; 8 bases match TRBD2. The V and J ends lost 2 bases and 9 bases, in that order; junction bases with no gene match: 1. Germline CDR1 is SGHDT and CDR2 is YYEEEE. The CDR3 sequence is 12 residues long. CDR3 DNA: TGTGCCAGCAGCTTCGCGGGAGGTGAGCAGTTCTTC. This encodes CASSFAGGEQFF.

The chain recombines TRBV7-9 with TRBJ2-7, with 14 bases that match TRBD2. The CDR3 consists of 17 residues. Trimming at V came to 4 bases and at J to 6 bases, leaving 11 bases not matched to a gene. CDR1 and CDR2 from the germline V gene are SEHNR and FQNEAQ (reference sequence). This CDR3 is CASSSIHPGLAGVEQYF. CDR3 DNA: TGTGCCAGCAGCTCCATCCACCCGGGACTAGCGGGAGTCGAGCAGTACTTC.

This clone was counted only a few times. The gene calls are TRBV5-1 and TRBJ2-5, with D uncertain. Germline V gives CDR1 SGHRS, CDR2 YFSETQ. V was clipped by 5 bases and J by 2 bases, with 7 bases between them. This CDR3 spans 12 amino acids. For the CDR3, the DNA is TGCGCCAGCAGGTCGCAGCAAGAGACCCAGTACTTC. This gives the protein CASRSQQETQYF.

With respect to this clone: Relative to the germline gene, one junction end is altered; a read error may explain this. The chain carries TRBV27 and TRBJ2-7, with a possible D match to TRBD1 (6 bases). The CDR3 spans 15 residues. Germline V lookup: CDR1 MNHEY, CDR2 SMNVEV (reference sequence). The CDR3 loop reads CASSLGGRVSYGQYF. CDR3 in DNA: TGTGCCAGCAGTTTAGGGGGCAGAGTGTCCTACGGGCAGTACTTC.

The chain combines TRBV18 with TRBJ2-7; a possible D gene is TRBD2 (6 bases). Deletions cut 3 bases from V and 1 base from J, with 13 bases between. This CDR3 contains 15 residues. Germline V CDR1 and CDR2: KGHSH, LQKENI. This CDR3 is CASSPGTGVSYEQYF. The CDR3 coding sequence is TGTGCCAGCTCACCTGGGACGGGAGTTTCCTACGAGCAGTACTTC.

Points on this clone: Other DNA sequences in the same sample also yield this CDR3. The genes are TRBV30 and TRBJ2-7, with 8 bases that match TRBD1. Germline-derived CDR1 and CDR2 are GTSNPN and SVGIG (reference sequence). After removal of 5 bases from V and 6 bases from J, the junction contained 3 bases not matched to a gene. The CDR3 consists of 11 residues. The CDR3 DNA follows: TGTGCCTGGGGTACAGGGGGCGAGCAGTACTTC. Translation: CAWGTGGEQYF.

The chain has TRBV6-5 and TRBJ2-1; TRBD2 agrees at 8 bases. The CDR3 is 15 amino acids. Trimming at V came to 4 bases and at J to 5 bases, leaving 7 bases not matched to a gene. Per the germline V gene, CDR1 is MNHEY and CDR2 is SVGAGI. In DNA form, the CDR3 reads TGTGCCAGCAGTTCGGGGGGACTAGGAAACAATGAGCAGTTCTTC. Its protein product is CASSSGGLGNNEQFF.

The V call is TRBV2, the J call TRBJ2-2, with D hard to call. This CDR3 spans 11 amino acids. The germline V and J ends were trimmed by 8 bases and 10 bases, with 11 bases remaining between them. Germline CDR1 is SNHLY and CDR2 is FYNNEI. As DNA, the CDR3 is TGTGCCAGCGGTACGGAGTCGGAGCTGTTTTTT. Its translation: CASGTESELFF. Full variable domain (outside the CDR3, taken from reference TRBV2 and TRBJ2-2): EPEVTQTPSHQVTQMGQEVILRCVPISNHLYFYWYRQILGQKVEFLVSFYNNEISEKSEIFDDQFSVERPDGSNFTLKIRSTKLEDSAMYFCASGTESELFFGEGSRLTVL.

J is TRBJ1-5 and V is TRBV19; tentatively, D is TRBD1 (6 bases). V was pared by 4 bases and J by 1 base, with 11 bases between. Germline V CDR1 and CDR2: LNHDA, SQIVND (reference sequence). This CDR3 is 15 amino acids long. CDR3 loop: CASSTRTDSNQPQHF. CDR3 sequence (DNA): TGTGCCAGTAGTACCCGGACAGACAGCAATCAGCCCCAGCATTTT.

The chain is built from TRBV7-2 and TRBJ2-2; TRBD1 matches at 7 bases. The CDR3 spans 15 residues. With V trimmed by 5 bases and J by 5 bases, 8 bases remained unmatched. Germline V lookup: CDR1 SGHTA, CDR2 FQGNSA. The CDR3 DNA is TGTGCCAGCAGCCCCCGGACAGGTGGGACCGGGGAGCTGTTTTTT. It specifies CASSPRTGGTGELFF.

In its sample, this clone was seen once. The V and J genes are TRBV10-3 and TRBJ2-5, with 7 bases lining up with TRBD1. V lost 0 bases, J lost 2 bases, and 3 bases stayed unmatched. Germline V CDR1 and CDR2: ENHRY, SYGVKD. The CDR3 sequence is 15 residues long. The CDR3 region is CAISESGQDQETQYF. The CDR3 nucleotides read TGTGCCATCAGTGAGTCCGGACAGGATCAAGAGACCCAGTACTTC.

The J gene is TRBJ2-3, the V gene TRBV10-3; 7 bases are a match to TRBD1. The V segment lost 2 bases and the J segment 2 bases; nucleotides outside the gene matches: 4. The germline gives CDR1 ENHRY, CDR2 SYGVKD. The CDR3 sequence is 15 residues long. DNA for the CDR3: TGTGCCATCAGTGAGACCACAGGGGTCACAGATACGCAGTATTTT. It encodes CAISETTGVTDTQYF.

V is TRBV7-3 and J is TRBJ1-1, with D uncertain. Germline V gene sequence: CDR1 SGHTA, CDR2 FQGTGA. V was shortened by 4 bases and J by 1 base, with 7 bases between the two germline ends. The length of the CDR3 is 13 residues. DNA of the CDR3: TGTGCCAGCAGCTCCTCGGGGAACACTGAAGCTTTCTTT. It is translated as CASSSSGNTEAFF.

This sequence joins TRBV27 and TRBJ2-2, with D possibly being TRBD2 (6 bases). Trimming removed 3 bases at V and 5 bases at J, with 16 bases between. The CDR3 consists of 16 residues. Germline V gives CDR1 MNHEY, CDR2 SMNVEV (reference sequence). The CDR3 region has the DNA TGTGCCAGCAGTTTCGGGACTTCCCCCTCGACCGGGGAGCTGTTTTTT. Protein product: CASSFGTSPSTGELFF.

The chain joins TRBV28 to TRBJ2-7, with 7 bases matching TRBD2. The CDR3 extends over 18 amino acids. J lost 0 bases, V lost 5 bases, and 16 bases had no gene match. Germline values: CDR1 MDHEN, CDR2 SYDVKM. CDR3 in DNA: TGTGCCAGCAGTCCCAAGGAGCGGGATGCCTCAACCTCCTACGAGCAGTACTTC. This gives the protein CASSPKERDASTSYEQYF. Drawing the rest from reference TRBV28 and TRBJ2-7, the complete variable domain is DVKVTQSSRYLVKRTGEKVFLECVQDMDHENMFWYRQDPGLGLRLIYFSYDVKMKEKGDIPEGYSVSREKKERFSLILESASTNQTSMYLCASSPKERDASTSYEQYFGPGTRLTVT.

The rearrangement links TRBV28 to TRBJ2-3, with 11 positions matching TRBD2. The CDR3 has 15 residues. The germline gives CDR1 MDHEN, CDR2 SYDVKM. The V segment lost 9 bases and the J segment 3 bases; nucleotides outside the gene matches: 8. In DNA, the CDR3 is TGTGCCAGTACTAGCGGGAGTATCAGGACAGATACGCAGTATTTT. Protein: CASTSGSIRTDTQYF.

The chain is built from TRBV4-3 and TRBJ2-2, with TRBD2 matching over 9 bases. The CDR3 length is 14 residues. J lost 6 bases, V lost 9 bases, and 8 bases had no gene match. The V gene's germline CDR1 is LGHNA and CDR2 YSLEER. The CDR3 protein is CASSLAGGPGELFF. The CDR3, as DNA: TGCGCCAGTTCCCTGGCGGGAGGGCCCGGGGAGCTGTTTTTT.

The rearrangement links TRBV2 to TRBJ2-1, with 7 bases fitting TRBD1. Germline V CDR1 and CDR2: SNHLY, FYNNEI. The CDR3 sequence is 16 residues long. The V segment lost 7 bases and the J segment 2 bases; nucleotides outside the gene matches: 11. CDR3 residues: CASTSEGAGTYNEQFF. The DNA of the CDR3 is TGTGCCAGCACCAGCGAGGGGGCGGGTACCTACAATGAGCAGTTCTTC.

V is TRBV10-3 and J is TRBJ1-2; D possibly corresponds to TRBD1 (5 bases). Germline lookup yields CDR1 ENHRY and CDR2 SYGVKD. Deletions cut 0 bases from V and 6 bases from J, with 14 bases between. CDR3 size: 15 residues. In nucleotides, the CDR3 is TGTGCCATCAGTGAGTCCGGCAGGGCTGAGGATGGCTACACCTTC. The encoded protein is CAISESGRAEDGYTF.

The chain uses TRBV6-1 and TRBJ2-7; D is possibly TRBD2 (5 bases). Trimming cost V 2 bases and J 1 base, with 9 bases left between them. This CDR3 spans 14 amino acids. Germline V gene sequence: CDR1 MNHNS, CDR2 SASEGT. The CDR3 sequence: CASSELDWSYEQYF. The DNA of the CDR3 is TGTGCCAGCAGTGAATTGGACTGGTCCTACGAGCAGTACTTC.

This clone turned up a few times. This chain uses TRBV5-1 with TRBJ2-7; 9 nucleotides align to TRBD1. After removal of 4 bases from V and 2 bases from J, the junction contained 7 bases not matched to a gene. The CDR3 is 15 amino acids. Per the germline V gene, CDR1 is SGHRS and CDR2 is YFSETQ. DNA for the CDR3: TGCGCCAGCAGCCCCGGACAGGGGACAACCTACGAGCAGTACTTC. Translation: CASSPGQGTTYEQYF.

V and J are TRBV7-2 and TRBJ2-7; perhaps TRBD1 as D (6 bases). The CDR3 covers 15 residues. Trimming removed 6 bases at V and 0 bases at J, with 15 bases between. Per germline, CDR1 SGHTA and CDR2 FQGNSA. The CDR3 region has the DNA TGTGCCAGCAGTAGTGACAGGCGAAGCTCCTACGAGCAGTACTTC. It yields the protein CASSSDRRSSYEQYF.

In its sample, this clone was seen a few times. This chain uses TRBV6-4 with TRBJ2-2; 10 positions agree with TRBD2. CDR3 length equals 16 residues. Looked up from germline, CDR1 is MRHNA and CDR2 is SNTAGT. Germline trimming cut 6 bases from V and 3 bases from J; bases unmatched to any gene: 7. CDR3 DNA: TGTGCCAGCAGCCCTAGCGGGAGACCGTACACCGGGGAGCTGTTTTTT. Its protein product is CASSPSGRPYTGELFF.